The 24 T cell receptor beta chains below come from one sample, sequenced in a study of cytotoxic CD8 clonotypes in ibrutinib-treated CLL. The protocol was immunoSEQ multiplex PCR, while the TCRdb copy is restricted to in-frame clones and leaves out a portion. The profile shows approximately 80,000 clones, roughly 84% of them singletons. The source material was PBMCs, sampled before ibrutinib treatment. The receptors come from a human donor with chronic lymphocytic leukemia.

This chain connects TRBV6-1 to TRBJ2-7, with 11 nucleotides matching TRBD1. CDR1 MNHNS and CDR2 SASEGT come from the germline V gene. The J segment lost 5 bases and the V segment lost 7 bases, leaving 4 bases of the junction unmatched. The CDR3 length is 13 residues. The CDR3 DNA reads TGTGCCAGCACCGGGACAGGGGGTGACGAGCAGTACTTC. Its protein is CASTGTGGDEQYF.

The V and J genes are TRBV19 and TRBJ1-2, with TRBD1 matching 7 bases. With V trimmed by 6 bases and J by 2 bases, 6 bases remained unmatched. This CDR3 is 14 amino acids long. The germline gives CDR1 LNHDA, CDR2 SQIVND (reference sequence). CDR3 sequence (DNA): TGTGCCAGTAGCATCGGGACAGTAAACTATGGCTACACCTTC. Translation: CASSIGTVNYGYTF.

The rearrangement links TRBV6-5 to TRBJ2-2; D tentatively fits TRBD1 or TRBD2 (6 bases each). This CDR3 region has 15 residues. Germline V gene lookup returns CDR1 MNHEY and CDR2 SVGAGI. V was cut by 0 bases and J by 5 bases, with 10 bases left in between. The CDR3 DNA reads TGTGCCAGCAGTTACTCGGGGGGCCCTACCGGGGAGCTGTTTTTT. Translated, it gives CASSYSGGPTGELFF.

The chain joins TRBV19 to TRBJ2-4; 11 bases line up with TRBD2. Germline V gene data show CDR1 as LNHDA and CDR2 as SQIVND (reference sequence). The V and J ends lost 4 bases and 0 bases, in that order; junction bases with no gene match: 5. The CDR3 spans 17 residues. Written as DNA, the CDR3 is TGTGCCAGTAGTAAAGTAGCGGGAGGGGGAGCCAAAAACATTCAGTACTTC. This codes for CASSKVAGGGAKNIQYF. Complete variable domain (other parts from reference TRBV19 and TRBJ2-4): DGGITQSPKYLFRKEGQNVTLSCEQNLNHDAMYWYRQDPGQGLRLIYYSQIVNDFQKGDIAEGYSVSREKKESFPLTVTSAQKNPTAFYLCASSKVAGGGAKNIQYFGAGTRLSVL.

V and J are TRBV19 and TRBJ1-1, with 10 bases that match TRBD1. The CDR3 length is 15 residues. Germline values: CDR1 LNHDA, CDR2 SQIVND (reference sequence). Trimming at V came to 5 bases and at J to 8 bases, leaving 11 bases not matched to a gene. CDR3 in amino acids: CASSPWTGGVEEAFF. CDR3 coding DNA: TGTGCCAGTAGTCCCTGGACAGGGGGGGTCGAGGAAGCTTTCTTT.

The V call is TRBV28, the J call TRBJ2-7; 10 bases fit TRBD1. This CDR3 has 17 residues. V was clipped by 8 bases and J by 0 bases; unmatched bases: 13. Germline assignment: CDR1 MDHEN and CDR2 SYDVKM. The DNA of the CDR3 is TGTGCCAGCTTTTCGGGACAGGGGCACTCTTTCTCCTACGAGCAGTACTTC. It codes for CASFSGQGHSFSYEQYF.

V is TRBV5-1 and J is TRBJ2-1, with D hard to call. Germline V gene lookup returns CDR1 SGHRS and CDR2 YFSETQ. Deletions cut 4 bases from V and 5 bases from J, with 16 bases between. This CDR3 is 15 amino acids long. The CDR3, as DNA: TGCGCCAGCAGCCTAGACACACTGAAGCACAATGAGCAGTTCTTC. It is translated as CASSLDTLKHNEQFF.

The rearrangement uses TRBV4-2 and TRBJ1-2; D remains unclear. This CDR3 has 19 residues. The germline V and J ends were trimmed by 1 base and 5 bases, with 26 bases remaining between them. Germline V gives CDR1 LGHNA, CDR2 YNFKEQ. In nucleotides, the CDR3 is TGTGCCAGCAGCCAAGGACGGCTAAGGGCAGGCGACCGTGGGTATGGCTACACCTTC. Amino acid sequence: CASSQGRLRAGDRGYGYTF.

The chain joins TRBV6-1 to TRBJ2-1, with no clear D. This CDR3 region has 14 residues. Germline CDR1 is MNHNS and CDR2 is SASEGT. Trimming shortened V by 2 bases and J by 9 bases, and 14 bases separated the two germline ends. CDR3 in DNA: TGTGCCAGCAGTGAATCCCCTAGGGCCGGTGAGCAGTTCTTC. It encodes CASSESPRAGEQFF.

The genes are TRBV5-5 and TRBJ1-4, with 9 bases identical to TRBD1. This CDR3 has 19 residues. With V trimmed by 2 bases and J by 0 bases, 11 bases remained unmatched. Germline V gene data show CDR1 as SGHKS and CDR2 as YYEKEE (reference sequence). CDR3 residues: CASSLLPGQGFATNEKLFF. Here the CDR3 DNA reads TGTGCCAGCAGCTTACTACCGGGACAGGGATTTGCAACTAATGAAAAACTGTTTTTT.

J is TRBJ2-7 and V is TRBV27; tentatively, D is TRBD2 (6 bases). V lost 5 bases, J lost 2 bases, and 22 bases lay in between. Germline-derived CDR1 and CDR2 are MNHEY and SMNVEV (reference sequence). CDR3 length: 17 residues. The CDR3 nucleotides read TGTGCCAGCAGTAGGCAGGGAGCCGGGACTGTTCCCTACGAGCAGTACTTC. Translating it yields CASSRQGAGTVPYEQYF.

V gene TRBV27 combines with J gene TRBJ2-3, with D possibly TRBD2 on 6 matching bases. Trimming took 7 bases from V and 5 from J, leaving 10 bases between them. Per germline, CDR1 MNHEY and CDR2 SMNVEV (reference sequence). This CDR3 is 12 amino acids long. CDR3 protein: CASTTGVDTQYF. The CDR3 DNA follows: TGTGCCAGCACAACGGGAGTAGATACGCAGTATTTT.

The V and J genes are TRBV14 and TRBJ2-3; the D gene is possibly TRBD2 (5 bases). Germline CDR1 reads SGHDN; CDR2 reads FVKESK. V lost 4 bases to trimming and J lost 2 bases, with 13 bases between them. The CDR3 contains 15 residues. The CDR3 DNA reads as TGTGCCAGCAGCCCAGGAGGAGTCAACACAGATACGCAGTATTTT. Its translation: CASSPGGVNTDTQYF.

This clone has only a few counts. The chain uses TRBV28 and TRBJ1-2, with D tentatively TRBD1 (6 bases). The germline V and J ends were trimmed by 7 bases and 7 bases, with 22 bases remaining between them. The germline V gene has CDR1 MDHEN and CDR2 SYDVKM. CDR3 length equals 15 residues. CDR3 region: CASIRQGTRGGGYTF. The CDR3 DNA follows: TGTGCCAGCATACGGCAGGGGACCAGGGGTGGTGGCTACACCTTC.

The rearrangement links TRBV7-3 to TRBJ1-1, with TRBD1 matching over 8 bases. The junction had 14 bases not matched to a gene; V was cut back by 2 bases and J by 0 bases. The CDR3 has 19 amino acids. Germline CDR1 and CDR2: SGHTA and FQGTGA. The CDR3 here is CASSLLWSTGAVLNTEAFF. Here the CDR3 DNA reads TGTGCCAGCAGCTTATTATGGTCGACAGGGGCAGTCTTGAACACTGAAGCTTTCTTT.

The chain employs TRBV25-1 and TRBJ1-2, with D unclear. Germline V CDR1 and CDR2: MGHDK, SYGVNS. V lost 1 base and J lost 6, with 12 bases in between. The CDR3 has 14 amino acids. The CDR3 loop reads CASSEFGLSNGYTF. DNA for the CDR3: TGTGCCAGCAGTGAATTTGGCTTATCTAATGGCTACACCTTC.

The table lists this clone with a count of one. V gene TRBV29-1 combines with J gene TRBJ2-3, with 7 bases matching TRBD2. Looked up from germline, CDR1 is SQVTM and CDR2 is ANQGSEA. The length of the CDR3 is 13 residues. V shed 6 bases, J shed 3 bases, and the junction held 6 bases outside the gene matches. This chain's CDR3 is CSVSEGGTDTQYF. CDR3 nucleotides: TGCAGCGTGTCGGAGGGAGGGACAGATACGCAGTATTTT.

The CDR3 loop reads CSVVFVSGYTF. CDR3 coding DNA: TGCAGCGTTGTCTTCGTAAGTGGCTACACCTTC. The chain has TRBV29-1 and TRBJ1-2; no clear D. The V end was cut by 4 bases, the J end by 7 bases, with 10 bases between. Germline V gives CDR1 SQVTM, CDR2 ANQGSEA. This CDR3 comprises 11 residues. The complete variable domain, with remaining parts taken from reference TRBV29-1 and TRBJ1-2, reads SAVISQKPSRDICQRGTSLTIQCQVDSQVTMMFWYRQQPGQSLTLIATANQGSEATYESGFVIDKFPISRPNLTFSTLTVSNMSPEDSSIYLCSVVFVSGYTFGSGTRLTVV.

This clone has just a few counts. The rearrangement joins TRBV25-1 to TRBJ2-7; TRBD1 matches at 8 bases. This CDR3 spans 14 amino acids. The trim removed 2 bases at V and 5 bases at J, leaving 5 bases unmatched. Germline CDR1 and CDR2: MGHDK and SYGVNS. The CDR3 DNA reads as TGTGCCAGCAGTGAACAGGGGGCGGACCACGAGCAGTACTTC. It is translated as CASSEQGADHEQYF.

This clone appeared once. The gene calls are TRBV11-3 and TRBJ2-5, with TRBD2 matching 14 bases. CDR1 and CDR2 from the germline V gene are SGHNT and YENEEA. J gave up 5 bases and V 4 bases, and 6 bases lay outside the gene matches. This CDR3 contains 16 residues. The CDR3 DNA sequence: TGTGCCAGCAGCTCGGGACTAGCGGGAGATTCGGAGACCCAGTACTTC. Residues: CASSSGLAGDSETQYF.

The chain joins TRBV5-1 to TRBJ2-1; TRBD2 aligns across 13 bases. The CDR3 consists of 16 residues. Trimming at V came to 3 bases and at J to 8 bases, leaving 8 bases not matched to a gene. Looked up from germline, CDR1 is SGHRS and CDR2 is YFSETQ. The CDR3 nucleotides read TGCGCCAGCAGCTCGGGACTAGCGGGGTCAGGGGATGAGCAGTTCTTC. It translates to CASSSGLAGSGDEQFF. The whole variable domain, remainder taken from reference TRBV5-1 and TRBJ2-1, is KAGVTQTPRYLIKTRGQQVTLSCSPISGHRSVSWYQQTPGQGLQFLFEYFSETQRNKGNFPGRFSGRQFSNSRSEMNVSTLELGDSALYLCASSSGLAGSGDEQFFGPGTRLTVL.

The CDR3 reads CASSSEGGKAFF. CDR3 coding DNA: TGTGCCAGCAGCTCGGAAGGGGGCAAAGCTTTCTTT. The rearrangement joins TRBV7-9 to TRBJ1-1, with 7 nucleotides matching TRBD1. The V gene end was trimmed by 4 bases and the J gene end by 9 bases; junction bases not matched to a gene: 5. Germline CDR1 reads SEHNR; CDR2 reads FQNEAQ (reference sequence). The CDR3 extends over 12 amino acids.

The genes are TRBV27 and TRBJ2-7; D is uncertain. Germline V CDR1 and CDR2: MNHEY, SMNVEV (reference sequence). The length of the CDR3 is 17 residues. Trimming pared 1 base from V and 3 bases from J, leaving 19 bases between. The CDR3, as DNA: TGTGCCAGCAGTTTATATCCACCGGACCAGGCCTTCTACGAGCAGTACTTC. Protein product: CASSLYPPDQAFYEQYF.

The J gene is TRBJ2-7, the V gene TRBV5-4, with D unclear. Trimming stripped 0 bases from V and 3 bases from J, with 7 bases between. Germline CDR1 is SGHNT and CDR2 is YYREEE (reference sequence). The CDR3 loop spans 13 amino acids. The CDR3 DNA follows: TGTGCCAGCAGCTTGGCCCAGAACTACGAGCAGTACTTC. This gives the protein CASSLAQNYEQYF.